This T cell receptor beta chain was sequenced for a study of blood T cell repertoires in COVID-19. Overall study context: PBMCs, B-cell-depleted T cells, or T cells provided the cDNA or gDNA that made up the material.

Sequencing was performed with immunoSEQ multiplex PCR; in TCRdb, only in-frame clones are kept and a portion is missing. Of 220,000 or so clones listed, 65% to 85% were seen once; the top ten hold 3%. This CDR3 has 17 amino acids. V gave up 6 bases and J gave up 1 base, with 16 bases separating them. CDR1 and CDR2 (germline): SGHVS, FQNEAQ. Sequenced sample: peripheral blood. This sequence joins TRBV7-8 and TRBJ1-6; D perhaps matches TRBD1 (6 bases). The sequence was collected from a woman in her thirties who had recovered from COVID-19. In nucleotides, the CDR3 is TGTGCCAGCAGTTATAAAGGGGGGGTATCCTATAATTCACCCCTCCACTTT. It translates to CASSYKGGVSYNSPLHF.